This T cell receptor beta chain was sequenced in a study of patients and donors after allogeneic stem cell transplantation. One entry per CDR3 protein, called by TCRdb with MiXCR from the RT-PCR reads. The table lists approximately 250,000 distinct CDR3 sequences, over 12% of them singletons. The sample holds a few counts of this clonotype. The length of the CDR3 is 15 residues. V shed 2 bases, J shed 1 base, and the junction held 3 bases outside the gene matches. Germline V gives CDR1 ENHRY, CDR2 SYGVKD. The sample consisted of blood, either unsorted or a sorted T cell fraction (not recorded which). The chain carries TRBV10-3 and TRBJ1-1, with 8 bases matching TRBD1. This TCR was recovered from a human donor who was either an allogeneic HSCT recipient or a stem cell or donor lymphocyte infusion donor (not recorded which). It is not recorded whose cells these are; they may come from a transplant donor. The CDR3 coding sequence is TGTGCCATCAGTGAGCAGGGGGCGAGGAACACTGAAGCTTTCTTT. The encoded protein is CAISEQGARNTEAFF.